This TCR beta chain originates from a study of cytomegalovirus exposure and HLA in healthy donors. The study's findings and limits: What a later analysis showed was that several of the most significant clusters appeared linked to common viral pathogens.

Use of 60 Vbeta and 13 Jbeta primers characterized the PCR. Here immunoSEQ multiplex PCR was the method, and the copy in TCRdb shows in-frame clones only, minus some. Its listing shows some 140,000 clones. Losses at the gene ends were 0 bases for V and 7 bases for J; bases not matched to a gene: 5. The CDR3 spans 16 residues. Germline V gene lookup returns CDR1 SGHTA and CDR2 FQGNSA. About this clone itself: Its specificity is not known.

The J gene is TRBJ1-5, the V gene TRBV7-2; 11 bases line up with TRBD1. The source material was PBMCs. This TCR derives from a middle-aged woman in good health and CMV-seronegative. This chain's CDR3 is CASSLAGTGGGQPQHF. DNA for the CDR3: TGTGCCAGCAGCTTAGCCGGGACAGGGGGAGGCCAGCCCCAGCATTTT.